This T cell receptor (beta chain) was identified during a study of molecular identifiers for immune sequencing clone quantification. TCRdb independently ran MiXCR on the PCR reads; one entry per CDR3 protein. Counted here are about 630,000 distinct CDR3 sequences, 25% occurring once; the ten biggest clones make up around 0.78%. About this clonotype itself: Its matching antigen is unknown. A much larger clone is a single base away; this may be a read error.

Overall study findings and caveats: For effector cells, clones above 20 RNA copies held over 97% of molecules; for naive cells, under 1%. For highly expanded clones, sizes could be underestimated when identical TCR molecules share a barcode.

Input for naive CD8 libraries was roughly 20,000 to 1,000,000 sorted cells; the RNA fraction used was 10%, 30% or 50%. The authors sorted naive CD8 T cells as CD8+CD4-CCR7+CD45RA+. The CDR3 totals 15 residues. The trim removed 4 bases at V and 6 bases at J, leaving 8 bases unmatched. Per germline, CDR1 SNHLY and CDR2 FYNNEI. This TCR came from a human donor in good health. Some libraries in this study had Jurkat cell RNA spiked in. Material for sequencing was naive CD8+ T cells from blood, with Jurkat cell RNA spiked in. Subset defined: FACS-sorted CD8+CD4-CCR7+CD45RA+ naive T cells. This chain joins TRBV2 and TRBJ2-2; 7 bases are shared with TRBD2. This chain's CDR3 is CASSVGGSKSGELFF. For the CDR3, the DNA is TGTGCCAGCAGTGTAGGCGGGAGTAAGTCCGGGGAGCTGTTTTTT.